Sequencing of this T cell receptor beta chain was carried out in a study of prognosis after radiotherapy for stage I lung cancer. The wider study: Alongside stereotactic body radiotherapy, concurrent therapy was given to no patient. Whole-study results and caveats: Patients' TRBV and TRBJ gene usage reportedly differed by presence or absence of metastases.

Germline CDR1 is MDHEN and CDR2 is SYDVKM. CDR3 size: 12 residues. Trimming left V 6 bases short and J 11 bases short, with 13 bases between. TCR beta CDR3 amplification from genomic DNA was performed by two-round multiplex PCR. First-round PCR amplification was performed with primers specific to each TRBV and TRBJ gene. TCRdb itself ran the multiplex PCR reads through MiXCR, one entry per CDR3 protein. Of nearly 25,000 distinct CDR3 sequences in the sample, roughly 40% were seen once. At least ten counts were recorded for this clonotype. Antigen: not known. Sequenced material: PBMCs, taken before or after stereotactic body radiation therapy (not recorded which). This chain connects TRBV28 to TRBJ1-4; D not certain. This receptor was taken from a donor over 45 with non-small cell lung cancer. The CDR3 spells CASRRRSGKLFF. The CDR3 DNA follows: TGTGCCAGCAGAAGACGAAGTGGGAAACTGTTTTTT.